This T cell receptor beta chain was profiled in a study of STAT3 mutations in large granular lymphocyte leukemia (dated by TCRdb to between 2019 and 2020). For the study in its entirety: Canonical activating STAT3 mutations were detected in roughly half of the longitudinally sequenced T-LGLL patients. More than half of T-LGLL patients received one or more immunosuppressive therapy regimens, with hematologic response in 40% of those treated. To reconstruct clonal hierarchy and dynamics, serial deep sequencing of TCRbeta CDR3 and STAT3 was performed in patients with T-cell large granular lymphocyte leukemia. Roughly 18 representative T-LGLL cases were selected from an initial cohort of a few hundred LGL patients for longitudinal TCRbeta and STAT3 sequencing. On average, sequencing was done at 3.5 to 4 time points per patient, with the number of samplings ranging from 2 to 8. Two patients with natural killer LGL leukemia were also sequenced longitudinally as controls within the study.

For CDR1 and CDR2, the germline V gene lists MGHRA and YSYEKL. V is reduced by 2 bases and J by 2 bases, leaving a spacing of 21 bases between them. The CDR3, cysteine through phenylalanine, is 18 amino acids long. This entry keeps only the CDR3 DNA: 54 bases, framed from base 1. TCRbeta libraries were sequenced on an Illumina MiSeq, averaging about 38,000 productive templates per sample. TCRbeta CDR3 libraries were generated with the immunoSEQ assay using multiplex PCR amplification. As for how the authors treated the data: Repertoire diversity was calculated as previously defined, and values close to 0 indicated extremely monoclonal samples. The clones in this table, taken by TCRdb from immuneACCESS, are in-frame only. Not every clone is retained; where verified, under half of the shortfall comes from an unresolved V gene, and the cause of the rest is unknown. The D gene and trimming were derived from the DNA, and the V and J assignments and clone size from that table. The sample table lists 10,000 to 15,000 clones, 70% to 80% of them with a count of one. The top ten constitute around 45% of the sample.

The paper as a whole reports these results and caveats: Dominant TCR clone burden was found to exceed STAT3 mutant burden in several patients, suggesting that STAT3 mutation arose secondarily within a pre-expanded clone. TCR clonotype switching after therapy was observed in about 35% of the 18 patients, and all newly emerging clones were found to be STAT3 wild type. Linking therapy response to changes in TCR clonal burden was complicated by variable intervals between samplings and by differing treatment regimens. Because no samples were available when a clone first appeared, clonal expansion had to be inferred from samplings taken at other points. Because codominant clonotypes persisted in some patients, a small but highly pathogenic clone may have been missed. At least one immunodominant TCRbeta clonotype was present in every T-LGLL patient, and multiple immunodominant subclonotypes appeared in about half of the T-LGLL patients.

With regard to this clone: Its antigen remains unidentified. No per-base quality is available; no much larger clone lies one base away.

The same DNA, extracted from blood mononuclear cells, served for both the TCR sequencing and the STAT3 sequencing. This TCR was sampled from a man aged 60-69 years with T-cell large granular lymphocyte leukemia. Some clones in this sample may be carry-over from other donors' samples. The age is the age at diagnosis. Sequencing was done on a sample of peripheral blood mononuclear cells. The chain is assembled from TRBV4-1 and TRBJ2-5; the D gene is possibly TRBD1, with 6 bases matching. The DNA sequence is as follows: TGCGCCAGCAGCCAAAACCGATTAGCCGGGACAAATCAAGAGACCCAGTACTTC. Its protein is CASSQNRLAGTNQETQYF.